Below are 21 T cell receptor beta chains sequenced from a single sample in a study of molecular identifiers for immune sequencing clone quantification. TCRdb re-derived calls from the PCR reads in MiXCR, one entry per CDR3 protein. Of approximately 550,000 distinct CDR3 sequences in the sample, 20% to 25% were seen once. Input material: naive CD8+ T cells from blood, with Jurkat cell RNA spiked in. Stated subset: FACS-sorted CD8+CD4-CCR7+CD45RA+ naive T cells. Receptors were obtained from a human donor in good health. Some libraries in this study had Jurkat cell RNA spiked in.

There are many counts of this clonotype. This chain joins TRBV5-1 and TRBJ1-1; D is undetermined. This CDR3 region has 15 residues. Germline values: CDR1 SGHRS, CDR2 YFSETQ. Between the trimmed V and J ends, which lost 0 bases and 1 base, there was a span of 10 bases. The CDR3 DNA reads TGCGCCAGCAGCTTGGTTCCTGAAAAGAACACTGAAGCTTTCTTT. This translates into CASSLVPEKNTEAFF.

In this sample, this clonotype turned up many times. The CDR3 protein is CASSYRGHEQYF. In DNA, the CDR3 is TGTGCCAGCAGTTACAGGGGCCACGAGCAGTACTTC. The chain recombines TRBV28 with TRBJ2-7; 7 bases fit TRBD1. Germline V lookup: CDR1 MDHEN, CDR2 SYDVKM. This CDR3 region has 12 residues. V lost 4 bases, J lost 5 bases, and 2 bases stayed unmatched.

For this clonotype: A much larger clone differs by one base, so this may be a read error. This sequence joins TRBV20-1 and TRBJ2-7; tentative D call: TRBD2 (5 bases). This CDR3 region has 14 residues. The V gene's germline CDR1 is DFQATT and CDR2 SNEGSKA (reference sequence). V lost 6 bases and J 2 bases, leaving 17 bases between the germline ends. CDR3 DNA: TGCAGTGCCATACTAGAAGCCAAAACCTACGAGCAGTACTTC. Protein product: CSAILEAKTYEQYF.

This clonotype has a count of ten or more. V gene TRBV20-1 combines with J gene TRBJ1-1; D not certain. The germline V and J ends were trimmed by 4 bases and 1 base, with 22 bases remaining between them. Germline CDR1 DFQATT, CDR2 SNEGSKA (reference sequence). This CDR3 has 17 residues. The CDR3 reads CSAIGLKVQWENTEAFF. Written as DNA, the CDR3 is TGCAGTGCTATAGGGTTGAAGGTCCAATGGGAGAACACTGAAGCTTTCTTT.

CDR3 sequence: CASSAFGGPTYEQYF. For the CDR3, the DNA is TGTGCCAGCAGTGCATTTGGGGGGCCCACGTACGAGCAGTACTTC. This chain links TRBV6-1 with TRBJ2-7; D is tentatively TRBD1 or TRBD2 (6 bases each). V shed 4 bases and J shed 4 bases, with 17 bases lying between them. The CDR3 loop spans 15 amino acids. Germline V gene sequence: CDR1 MNHNS, CDR2 SASEGT.

The V and J genes are TRBV28 and TRBJ1-1; TRBD1 agrees at 7 bases. The CDR3 loop spans 13 amino acids. CDR1 MDHEN and CDR2 SYDVKM come from the germline V gene. The junction had 6 bases not matched to a gene; V was cut back by 3 bases and J by 8 bases. In DNA form, the CDR3 reads TGTGCCAGCAGTTTCCGTTCAGGGGGGGAAGCTTTCTTT. Amino acids: CASSFRSGGEAFF.

The rearrangement links TRBV10-3 to TRBJ2-1; 7 bases are shared with TRBD2. With V trimmed by 0 bases and J by 0 bases, 5 bases remained unmatched. The CDR3 spans 17 residues. In germline, CDR1 is ENHRY, CDR2 SYGVKD. In DNA form, the CDR3 reads TGTGCCATCAGTGAGTCTCAAGGGACTAACTCCTACAATGAGCAGTTCTTC. Its protein is CAISESQGTNSYNEQFF.

This clonotype was seen a handful of times. CDR3 residues: CASSLVWPGDGGPQRNTGELFF. In nucleotides, the CDR3 is TGTGCCAGCAGCTTAGTTTGGCCGGGGGACGGGGGGCCCCAGAGGAACACCGGGGAGCTGTTTTTT. This chain connects TRBV13 to TRBJ2-2; tentatively, D is TRBD2 (7 bases). Trimming pared 1 base from V and 1 base from J, leaving 28 bases between. Per germline, CDR1 PRHDT and CDR2 FYEKMQ (reference sequence). CDR3 length: 22 residues.

This clonotype was counted ten times or more. The V call is TRBV29-1, the J call TRBJ2-4, with 8 bases identical to TRBD1. The CDR3 runs to 14 residues. V lost 5 bases and J lost 6; bases outside the gene matches: 9. Germline-derived CDR1 and CDR2 are SQVTM and ANQGSEA. DNA of the CDR3: TGCAGCGTTACACCAGGGGGCGGGCGAAACATTCAGTACTTC. Translated, it gives CSVTPGGGRNIQYF.

Comments on this clonotype: This may come from a read error, since a much larger clone is one base off. This sequence joins TRBV25-1 and TRBJ1-3, with 7 nucleotides matching TRBD1. CDR3 length: 16 amino acids. Germline CDR1 MGHDK, CDR2 SYGVNS. CDR3 in amino acids: CASSEWRDSSGNTVYF. The CDR3 DNA sequence: TGTGCCAGCAGTGAATGGAGGGACAGCTCTGGAAACACCGTATATTTT.

This clonotype was seen ten or more times. This rearrangement joins TRBV29-1 to TRBJ1-1; 8 bases align to TRBD1. The CDR3 is 15 residues long. Germline CDR1 reads SQVTM; CDR2 reads ANQGSEA. Germline trimming cut 3 bases from V and 4 bases from J; bases unmatched to any gene: 10. The CDR3 DNA reads as TGCAGCGTTGAGTTACAGGACAGGGTTGGCACTGAAGCTTTCTTT. Translating it yields CSVELQDRVGTEAFF.

This clonotype was recorded at least ten times. The chain links TRBV4-3 to TRBJ2-2, with 7 bases fitting TRBD1. V lost 6 bases to trimming and J lost 3 bases; unmatched junction nucleotides: 13. CDR1 LGHNA and CDR2 YSLEER come from the germline V gene. The CDR3 runs 17 residues. CDR3 region: CASSRPKQGIDTGELFF. The CDR3 DNA is TGCGCCAGCAGTCGACCCAAACAGGGGATCGACACCGGGGAGCTGTTTTTT.

This clonotype was observed a few times. In nucleotides, the CDR3 is TGTGCCCAACAGGGGGGGGTCCCCTACGAGCAGTACTTC. It yields the protein CAQQGGVPYEQYF. The chain uses TRBV30 and TRBJ2-7, with D tentatively TRBD1 (8 bases). Germline CDR1 is GTSNPN and CDR2 is SVGIG (reference sequence). V shed 8 bases and J shed 2 bases, with 16 bases lying between them. The CDR3 is 13 amino acids.

This clonotype was seen more than once but under ten times. This chain connects TRBV7-6 to TRBJ2-1; D uncertain. Trimming removed 1 base at V and 1 base at J, with 14 bases between. CDR1 and CDR2 from the germline V gene are SGHVS and FNYEAQ. This CDR3 contains 17 residues. The CDR3 nucleotides read TGTGCCAGCAGCTTAGTGGCAGGCGGCTATTCCTACAATGAGCAGTTCTTC. Amino acids: CASSLVAGGYSYNEQFF. Based on the CDR3 plus reference TRBV7-6 and TRBJ2-1, the full variable domain is GAGVSQSPRYKVTKRGQDVALRCDPISGHVSLYWYRQALGQGPEFLTYFNYEAQQDKSGLPNDRFSAERPEGSISTLTIQRTEQRDSAMYRCASSLVAGGYSYNEQFFGPGTRLTVL.

CDR3 nucleotides: TGTGCCAGCAGTTTTACCCAAAGCTCCTACGAGCAGTACTTC. Residues: CASSFTQSSYEQYF. The rearrangement uses TRBV27 and TRBJ2-7; D is ambiguous. V lost 3 bases, J lost 0 bases, and 9 bases lay in between. CDR1 is MNHEY, CDR2 SMNVEV, per germline (reference sequence). The CDR3 totals 14 residues.

The rearrangement links TRBV19 to TRBJ1-1; D is uncertain. CDR3 length: 14 amino acids. Trimming pared 3 bases from V and 6 bases from J, leaving 14 bases between. Germline-derived CDR1 and CDR2 are LNHDA and SQIVND (reference sequence). The CDR3, as DNA: TGTGCCAGTAGTATGGCGTCGATGAGTTCTGAAGCTTTCTTT. The encoded protein is CASSMASMSSEAFF. Full variable domain (rest looked up from reference TRBV19 and TRBJ1-1): DGGITQSPKYLFRKEGQNVTLSCEQNLNHDAMYWYRQDPGQGLRLIYYSQIVNDFQKGDIAEGYSVSREKKESFPLTVTSAQKNPTAFYLCASSMASMSSEAFFGQGTRLTVV.

The sample holds many counts of this clonotype. V usage is TRBV6-5 and J usage is TRBJ2-7, with 7 bases aligning to TRBD1. CDR1 is MNHEY and CDR2 is SVGAGI in the germline V gene. CDR3 length: 13 amino acids. The ends lost 4 bases at V and 2 bases at J; junction bases unmatched: 2. In DNA form, the CDR3 reads TGTGCCAGCAGTTGGGACAGTGCCTACGAGCAGTACTTC. It translates to CASSWDSAYEQYF.

This clonotype was seen many times. The V gene is TRBV29-1, the J gene TRBJ2-7; TRBD1 matches 10 bases. This CDR3 spans 15 amino acids. Germline V gene data show CDR1 as SQVTM and CDR2 as ANQGSEA. The junction had 10 bases not matched to a gene; V was cut back by 1 base and J by 7 bases. Here the CDR3 reads CSVEVVGTGAGEQYF. Written as DNA, the CDR3 is TGCAGCGTTGAAGTAGTGGGGACAGGGGCGGGTGAGCAGTACTTC.

Many counts were recorded for this clonotype. This chain uses TRBV6-5 with TRBJ2-3, with 9 bases aligning to TRBD1. The germline gives CDR1 MNHEY, CDR2 SVGAGI. The CDR3 sequence is 17 residues long. V shed 0 bases and J 8 bases; nucleotides not matched to a gene: 12. The CDR3 sequence is CASSYSASGTGIGTQYF. As DNA, the CDR3 is TGTGCCAGCAGTTACTCAGCCTCCGGGACAGGGATTGGTACGCAGTATTTT.

As concerns this clonotype: A much larger clone lies one base from this, so it may be a read error. The chain employs TRBV6-2 or TRBV6-3 and TRBJ2-5, with unresolved D. Germline CDR1 reads MNHEY; CDR2 reads SVGEGT. The length of the CDR3 is 15 residues. CDR3 amino acids: CTSSFHDEAQETQYF. CDR3 bases: TGTACCAGCAGTTTCCATGACGAGGCCCAAGAGACCCAGTACTTC.

Concerning this clonotype: A clone one base away is much larger, so this may be a read error. V gene TRBV6-5 combines with J gene TRBJ2-5; D gene uncertain. The ends were cut back, 6 bases at V and 5 bases at J, with 13 bases in the middle. Germline V lookup: CDR1 MNHEY, CDR2 SVGAGI. The CDR3 spans 13 residues. The CDR3 DNA is TGTGCCAGCAGGTCAGAGGTTCTCGAGACCCAGTACTTC. Its translation: CASRSEVLETQYF.